This TCR beta chain was retrieved from a study of blood T cell repertoires in COVID-19. On the study more broadly: Acute and convalescent COVID-19 samples came from the United States, Italy and Spain.

There are 15 residues in the CDR3. Germline CDR1 reads MGHRA; CDR2 reads YSYEKL. V lost 4 bases and J lost 6; bases outside the gene matches: 10. Sequenced by immunoSEQ multiplex PCR; TCRdb stores in-frame clones only, minus some. The data contain under 300,000 clones, approximately 86% of them seen just once; the ten biggest clones take up approximately 6.3%. The sample comprised peripheral blood. This receptor was obtained from a woman aged 55-69 years with active or convalescent COVID-19. V is TRBV4-1 and J is TRBJ2-7, with 9 positions matching TRBD1. The CDR3 here is CASSPRDRAVGEQYF. CDR3 DNA: TGCGCCAGCAGCCCGAGGGACAGGGCTGTTGGCGAGCAGTACTTC.